This TCR beta chain emerged from a study of T cells after yellow fever vaccination. A 5'RACE template-switching step, the method used to make TCR cDNA, added a universal primer site and UMIs. TCRdb independently ran MiXCR on the 5' RACE reads; one entry per CDR3 protein. Of a few hundred thousand distinct CDR3 sequences in the sample, around 6.8% were seen once. Germline V CDR1 and CDR2: LNHDA, SQIVND (reference sequence). V was shortened by 7 bases and J by 1 base, with 5 bases between the two germline ends. The CDR3 length is 12 residues. Turning to this clonotype: The antigen remains undetermined.

Points from the study as a whole: Primary-vaccination clones mostly resurfaced post-booster (around 96% CD4, just under 90% CD8).

J is TRBJ1-5 and V is TRBV19; D is undetermined. This TCR came from a man younger than 35 who received the YFV17D yellow fever vaccine. This specimen consisted of PBMCs, obtained roughly 46 days after the first yellow fever vaccination. In nucleotides, the CDR3 is TGTGCCAGTACTGTCAGCAATCAGCCCCAGCATTTT. Its protein is CASTVSNQPQHF.